This TCR beta chain was observed in a study of blood T cell repertoires in COVID-19. Study details: In each case, the material was cDNA or gDNA derived from T cells, B-cell-depleted T cells, or PBMCs.

In the original processing: Amplification with reference gene primers provided the estimates of nucleated cell counts. Some clones are missing from TCRdb's copy, which holds only in-frame ones; the method was immunoSEQ multiplex PCR. The DNA was the basis for D and trimming; V, J and clone size are from that table. The sample lists about 430,000 clones, roughly 84% occurring once. Participants had their cohort set by participant-reported clinical history. Those designated as exposed participants met a COVID-19 case within 2 weeks before study entry. The CDR3 contains 16 residues. The J segment lost 6 bases and the V segment lost 1 base, leaving 6 bases of the junction unmatched. Germline V gene lookup returns CDR1 KGHSH and CDR2 LQKENI.

This TCR derives from a woman between 18 and 30 years old who had been exposed to COVID-19. This chain joins TRBV18 and TRBJ2-3, with 11 bases fitting TRBD2. What was sequenced was PBMCs or T cells enriched from blood (not recorded which). The CDR3 sequence: CASSPLLAGAWDTQYF. The DNA of the CDR3 is TGTGCCAGCTCACCACTACTAGCGGGAGCCTGGGATACGCAGTATTTT.